This TCR beta chain was documented in a study of blood T cell repertoires in COVID-19. For the study at large: Sites in the United States, Italy and Spain provided acute and convalescent COVID-19 samples.

Seattle-derived patients entered the study during active infection and were followed longitudinally. In the authors' methods: Estimation of nucleated cell counts relied on the amplification of reference gene primers. Produced via immunoSEQ multiplex PCR; TCRdb's table is partial and in-frame only. That table is the source of V, J and clone size, and D and trimming were worked out from the DNA. The sample contains about 230,000 clones, 65% to 90% of which appear only once. V gave up 5 bases and J gave up 2 bases; unmatched junction bases: 6. The CDR3 sequence is 15 residues long. Per germline, CDR1 LNHDA and CDR2 SQIVND (reference sequence).

The chain joins TRBV19 to TRBJ2-7; 10 nucleotides match TRBD1. This receptor was obtained from a man aged 45-65 years with COVID-19, enrolled during active disease. Sequencing input: peripheral blood. This CDR3 reads CASSPPGQGAYEQYF. In DNA, the CDR3 is TGTGCCAGTAGTCCCCCTGGACAGGGGGCCTACGAGCAGTACTTC.